This is a list of T cell receptor beta chains from one sample in a study of blood T cell repertoires in COVID-19. Using immunoSEQ multiplex PCR, the repertoire was profiled, and TCRdb retains in-frame clones only, with some absent. The sample has about 460,000 clones; about 85% are singletons. The sequenced sample was PBMCs or T cells enriched from blood (not recorded which). The receptors here all came from a woman aged 60-70 years who had recovered from COVID-19. Each CDR3 is given without its conserved first and last residue. The order of the fields is V gene, J gene, CDR3 protein.

V gene: TRBV24-1; J gene: TRBJ1-6; CDR3 protein: ATSDSRTGDDSPLH
V gene: TRBV6-6; J gene: TRBJ1-1; CDR3 protein: ASRGGTGHTEAF
V gene: TRBV12-3/TRBV12-4; J gene: TRBJ1-1; CDR3 protein: ASSLLNTEAF
V gene: TRBV10-3; J gene: TRBJ1-5; CDR3 protein: AISDSILGQPRSNQPQH
V gene: TRBV29-1; J gene: TRBJ2-3; CDR3 protein: SAQRQGADTQY
V gene: TRBV11-2; J gene: TRBJ2-7; CDR3 protein: ASSPMGWRGAVYEQY
V gene: TRBV3-1/TRBV3-2; J gene: TRBJ2-7; CDR3 protein: ASSHQGRGYEQY
V gene: TRBV24-1; J gene: TRBJ1-2; CDR3 protein: ATSDGTGVYGYT
V gene: TRBV10-2; J gene: TRBJ2-6; CDR3 protein: ASSGDRVISGANVLT
V gene: TRBV6-5; J gene: TRBJ1-2; CDR3 protein: ASSYAAQGRGYT
V gene: TRBV2; J gene: TRBJ2-3; CDR3 protein: ASFPPPGITDTQY
V gene: TRBV10-3; J gene: TRBJ2-3; CDR3 protein: AISESRDTQY
V gene: TRBV30; J gene: TRBJ2-2; CDR3 protein: AWSAGSYGGELF
V gene: TRBV7-9; J gene: TRBJ2-3; CDR3 protein: ASSLGPGLAGSADTQY
V gene: TRBV24-1; J gene: TRBJ2-7; CDR3 protein: ATSDARGTTYEQY
V gene: TRBV9; J gene: TRBJ1-6; CDR3 protein: ASRSGTLGNSPLH
V gene: TRBV9; J gene: TRBJ1-2; CDR3 protein: ASSVGLDRVGYT
V gene: TRBV5-1; J gene: TRBJ2-1; CDR3 protein: ASRPGTGNFYEQF
V gene: TRBV6-5; J gene: TRBJ2-3; CDR3 protein: ASNAGALDTQY
V gene: TRBV20-1; J gene: TRBJ2-1; CDR3 protein: SASSSGQGYNEQF
V gene: TRBV11-3; J gene: TRBJ2-1; CDR3 protein: ASSLEGSGYNEQF
V gene: TRBV5-1; J gene: TRBJ1-2; CDR3 protein: ASRLTQFNYGYT
V gene: TRBV11-2; J gene: TRBJ2-5; CDR3 protein: ASSQNTGIETQY
V gene: TRBV13; J gene: TRBJ2-2; CDR3 protein: ASSEIGQGASGELF
V gene: TRBV27; J gene: TRBJ2-3; CDR3 protein: ASSSIGQGSSTDTQY
V gene: TRBV5-1; J gene: TRBJ2-2; CDR3 protein: ASSFWPVRGDTGELF
V gene: TRBV18; J gene: TRBJ1-2; CDR3 protein: ASSPTGDGYT
V gene: TRBV5-1; J gene: TRBJ2-7; CDR3 protein: ASRAGTGSYEQY
V gene: TRBV2; J gene: TRBJ2-3; CDR3 protein: ASSEGTSGGAGTQY
V gene: TRBV6-5; J gene: TRBJ1-6; CDR3 protein: ASSPIGSSPLH
V gene: TRBV21-1; J gene: TRBJ1-3; CDR3 protein: ASSKYTGNTIY
V gene: TRBV3-1/TRBV3-2; J gene: TRBJ1-2; CDR3 protein: ASSRQATGRGYT
V gene: TRBV10-3; J gene: TRBJ2-3; CDR3 protein: AIRGLGDRGTDTQY